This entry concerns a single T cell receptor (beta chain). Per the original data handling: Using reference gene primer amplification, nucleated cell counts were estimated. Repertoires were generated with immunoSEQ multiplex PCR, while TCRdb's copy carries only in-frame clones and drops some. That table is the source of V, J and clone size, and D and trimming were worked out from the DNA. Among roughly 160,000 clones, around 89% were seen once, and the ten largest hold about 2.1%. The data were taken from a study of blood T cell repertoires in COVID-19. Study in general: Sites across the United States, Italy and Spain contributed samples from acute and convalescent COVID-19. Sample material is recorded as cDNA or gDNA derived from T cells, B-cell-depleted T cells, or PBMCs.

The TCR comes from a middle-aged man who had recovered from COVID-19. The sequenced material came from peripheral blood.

Written as DNA, the CDR3 is TGCAGCGTTGAAGATCGAGGGGGTGGCGAAAAACTGTTTTTT. Translating gives CSVEDRGGGEKLFF. This rearrangement joins TRBV29-1 to TRBJ1-4, with a tentative D call TRBD1 (6 bases). The CDR3 has 14 amino acids. CDR1 SQVTM and CDR2 ANQGSEA come from the germline V gene. V dropped 0 bases and J dropped 8 bases, with 13 bases sitting between them.